These T cell receptor beta chains were read from a single sample in a study of cytomegalovirus exposure and HLA in healthy donors. Method: immunoSEQ multiplex PCR; TCRdb's copy keeps in-frame clones and lacks some. This table holds under 150,000 clones, around 86% found once. The material sequenced was PBMCs. The receptor source for this set is a woman in her twenties or thirties in good health and CMV-seronegative. The CDR3 runs from the conserved cysteine through the conserved F or W. Fields, in order: clone size, D gene, V gene, J gene, CDR3 DNA, CDR3 protein. The D gene is left open where the match is weak. For some rows the clone size is stated as once, few or many, or as a class when expanded; others skip it.

size: NA
D: TRBD2
V: TRBV30
J: TRBJ2-2
DNA: TGTGCCTGGAGTGTCGGGAGGGCAACCGGGGAGCTGTTTTTT
CDR3: CAWSVGRATGELFF

size: NA
D: TRBD2
V: TRBV7-2
J: TRBJ2-5
DNA: TGTGCCAGCAGCTTAAGACTAGCGGGAGAAAAGACCCAGTACTTC
CDR3: CASSLRLAGEKTQYF

size: once
D: NA
V: TRBV9
J: TRBJ2-1
DNA: TGTGCCAGCAGCGTAGCTCGAGGTGATGAACAGTTCTTC
CDR3: CASSVARGDEQFF

size: once
D: TRBD2
V: TRBV19
J: TRBJ2-7
DNA: TGTGCCAGTAGTAGAATAGCGGGAGCCGCTTCCTACGAGCAGTACTTC
CDR3: CASSRIAGAASYEQYF

size: NA
D: NA
V: TRBV5-1
J: TRBJ2-7
DNA: TGCGCCAGCAGCGCATCCGGGGTAGGAGGGGAGCAGTACTTC
CDR3: CASSASGVGGEQYF

size: NA
D: NA
V: TRBV7-7
J: TRBJ2-1
DNA: TGTGCTAGCAGCCCTGGGCCAGCGGCATCCTACAATGAGCAGTTCTTC
CDR3: CASSPGPAASYNEQFF

size: NA
D: TRBD1
V: TRBV27
J: TRBJ2-7
DNA: TGTGCCAGCAGTCCCCGGACAGGTCCCTACGAGCAGTACTTC
CDR3: CASSPRTGPYEQYF

size: NA
D: TRBD2
V: TRBV4-3
J: TRBJ2-1
DNA: TGCGCCAGCAGCCAAGAGGCGGGCGGGAGAAGGTCCTACAATGAGCAGTTCTTC
CDR3: CASSQEAGGRRSYNEQFF

size: NA
D: TRBD1
V: TRBV6-4
J: TRBJ2-7
DNA: TGTGCCAGCAGCCGGGACAGTGGGTACGAGCAGTACTTC
CDR3: CASSRDSGYEQYF

size: NA
D: NA
V: TRBV6-5
J: TRBJ2-5
DNA: TGTGCCAGCACCACTGGTAGGAGTCCGGGAGAGACCCAGTACTTC
CDR3: CASTTGRSPGETQYF

size: NA
D: TRBD1
V: TRBV27
J: TRBJ2-7
DNA: TGTGCCAGCAGTGCCGACAGGGCCGAGCAGTACTTC
CDR3: CASSADRAEQYF

size: NA
D: NA
V: TRBV29-1
J: TRBJ2-3
DNA: TGCAGCGGGAACAGGGCACAGGATACGCAGTATTTT
CDR3: CSGNRAQDTQYF

size: few
D: NA
V: TRBV5-1
J: TRBJ2-5
DNA: TGCGCCAGCAGCTTGGGACAGTTGGAGACCCAGTACTTC
CDR3: CASSLGQLETQYF

size: NA
D: NA
V: TRBV4-2
J: TRBJ2-5
DNA: TGTGCCAGCAGCCAAGATGCAGGGGGGGAGACCCAGTACTTC
CDR3: CASSQDAGGETQYF

size: NA
D: NA
V: TRBV30
J: TRBJ2-4
DNA: TGTGCCTGGGAGGCAAGCGCCATTCAGTACTTC
CDR3: CAWEASAIQYF

size: NA
D: TRBD2
V: TRBV9
J: TRBJ2-7
DNA: TGTGCCAGCAGCGTGGGACTAGCGGTATACGAGCAGTACTTC
CDR3: CASSVGLAVYEQYF

size: NA
D: NA
V: TRBV6-1
J: TRBJ1-1
DNA: TGTGCCAGCAACGCCAGGAACACTGAAGCTTTCTTT
CDR3: CASNARNTEAFF

size: NA
D: NA
V: TRBV19
J: TRBJ2-3
DNA: TGTGCCAGTACCACTTCCCTTGGGAGTGTCTTTATGCCGACAGATACGCAGTATTTT
CDR3: CASTTSLGSVFMPTDTQYF

size: NA
D: NA
V: TRBV7-9
J: TRBJ1-3
DNA: TGTGCCAGCAGCCCGTCCGGAGGGGACGGAAACACCATATATTTT
CDR3: CASSPSGGDGNTIYF

size: few
D: TRBD1
V: TRBV11-3
J: TRBJ2-1
DNA: TGTGCCAGCAGCCATGGGACAGTTCGCAATGAGCAGTTCTTC
CDR3: CASSHGTVRNEQFF

size: few
D: TRBD1
V: TRBV4-2
J: TRBJ2-1
DNA: TGTGCCAGCAGCCAAGAACGTGGGACAGCATACAATGAGCAGTTCTTC
CDR3: CASSQERGTAYNEQFF

size: once
D: NA
V: TRBV5-1
J: TRBJ2-7
DNA: TGCGCCAGCAGCTTGTGGCCGGGGGACGAGCAGTACTTC
CDR3: CASSLWPGDEQYF

size: few
D: NA
V: TRBV27
J: TRBJ1-3
DNA: TGTGCCAGCAGTTTGGCAGGCCCCTCTGGAAACACCATATATTTT
CDR3: CASSLAGPSGNTIYF

size: NA
D: TRBD2
V: TRBV27
J: TRBJ2-7
DNA: TGTGCCAGCAGTTTATCGCCTAGCGGGACATACGAGCAGTACTTC
CDR3: CASSLSPSGTYEQYF

size: NA
D: TRBD2
V: TRBV2
J: TRBJ2-3
DNA: TGTGCCAGCAGTGAAGGGACTAGCGGGAGGGCCTGGAGCACAGATACGCAGTATTTT
CDR3: CASSEGTSGRAWSTDTQYF

size: NA
D: NA
V: TRBV5-1
J: TRBJ1-2
DNA: TGCGCCAGCAGCCCAGATAATTTGGACTATGGCTACACCTTC
CDR3: CASSPDNLDYGYTF

size: NA
D: NA
V: TRBV6-5
J: TRBJ2-2
DNA: TGTGCCAGCAGTTACCCTAGTAGGAGGGAGCTGTTTTTT
CDR3: CASSYPSRRELFF

size: NA
D: TRBD1
V: TRBV19
J: TRBJ2-4
DNA: TGTGCCAGTAGTCCGGACAGGATTCTAGCCAAAAACATTCAGTACTTC
CDR3: CASSPDRILAKNIQYF

size: NA
D: TRBD2
V: TRBV7-9
J: TRBJ2-2
DNA: TGTTCCAGCAGCTTAAGGGGGGGACTAGCGGGAGTACGAACCGGGGAGCTGTTTTTT
CDR3: CSSSLRGGLAGVRTGELFF

size: NA
D: TRBD1
V: TRBV6-1
J: TRBJ2-7
DNA: TGTTGCGGGGACAGGGGGGCAGTTGGTTTCTACGAGCAGTACTTC
CDR3: CCGDRGAVGFYEQYF

size: NA
D: TRBD2
V: TRBV19
J: TRBJ2-1
DNA: TGTGCCAGTAGTAACCCTAGCGGGAGGGCCGATGAGCAGTTCTTC
CDR3: CASSNPSGRADEQFF

size: NA
D: NA
V: TRBV7-9
J: TRBJ1-4
DNA: TGTGCCAGCAGCTTAGCGGGGGGTTTGGGTGAAAAACTGTTTTTT
CDR3: CASSLAGGLGEKLFF

size: NA
D: TRBD1
V: TRBV6-6
J: TRBJ2-2
DNA: TGTGCCAGCACAACAGGGGCGATCACCGGGGAGCTGTTTTTT
CDR3: CASTTGAITGELFF

size: NA
D: NA
V: TRBV6-5
J: TRBJ2-7
DNA: TGTGCCAGCAGTTACTCCCTGCAGGGTATCTACGAGCAGTACTTC
CDR3: CASSYSLQGIYEQYF

size: NA
D: TRBD1
V: TRBV19
J: TRBJ1-1
DNA: TGTGCCAGTAGTAGGACAGGGAGTAGGAGGACTGAAGCTTTCTTT
CDR3: CASSRTGSRRTEAFF

size: NA
D: NA
V: TRBV25-1
J: TRBJ1-2
DNA: TGTGCCAGCAGTGATCCTCTTAACTATGGCTACACCTTC
CDR3: CASSDPLNYGYTF

size: NA
D: NA
V: TRBV28
J: TRBJ2-4
DNA: TGTGCCAGCAGTTTCCCCAGCCGCGGGGCGTACCCCCTAGCCAAAAACATTCAGTACTTC
CDR3: CASSFPSRGAYPLAKNIQYF

size: NA
D: TRBD1
V: TRBV28
J: TRBJ2-4
DNA: TGTGCCAGCAGTTTGAAGGGACAGGGAACCAAAAACATTCAGTACTTC
CDR3: CASSLKGQGTKNIQYF

size: few
D: TRBD2
V: TRBV7-2
J: TRBJ2-3
DNA: TGTGCCAGCAGCCCCCAGGGACTAGCGGCATCAGATACGCAGTATTTT
CDR3: CASSPQGLAASDTQYF

size: NA
D: NA
V: TRBV11-2
J: TRBJ2-7
DNA: TGTGCCAGCAGCTCTACGGTCATCTACGAGCAGTACTTC
CDR3: CASSSTVIYEQYF

size: NA
D: TRBD2
V: TRBV6-1
J: TRBJ2-3
DNA: TGTGCCAGCAGTATGCCTAGCGGGGGCCTAGATACGCAGTATTTT
CDR3: CASSMPSGGLDTQYF

size: NA
D: TRBD1
V: TRBV11-2
J: TRBJ1-5
DNA: TGTGCCAGCAGCCATCTTACAGGGACAGGGATCAATCAGCCCCAGCATTTT
CDR3: CASSHLTGTGINQPQHF